The next 7 T cell receptor beta chains were all read from a single sample in a study of cytomegalovirus exposure and HLA in healthy donors. PCR used 60 Vbeta primers and 13 Jbeta primers. This table comes from immunoSEQ multiplex PCR, and its TCRdb copy is limited to in-frame clones, with some not included. The sample comprises over 150,000 clones, 75% to 90% of which are singletons, and 6.5% to 8.5% rests with the top ten. Sequencing was performed on PBMCs. Receptors originate from a man younger than 45 in good health and CMV-seropositive.

This sequence joins TRBV7-3 and TRBJ2-2, with 12 bases identical to TRBD1. Germline CDR1 is SGHTA and CDR2 is FQGTGA. Unmatched junction bases numbered 8, after V lost 2 bases and J lost 4 bases. The CDR3 spans 18 residues. DNA for the CDR3: TGTGCCAGCAGCTTACCCGGGACAGGGGGCTTTGGCACCGGGGAGCTGTTTTTT. Protein sequence: CASSLPGTGGFGTGELFF.

V gene TRBV7-9 combines with J gene TRBJ1-3, with D possibly TRBD1 on 5 matching bases. CDR1 and CDR2 (germline): SEHNR, FQNEAQ (reference sequence). Trimming cost V 5 bases and J 0 bases, with 11 bases left between them. The CDR3 runs 15 residues. The CDR3 DNA is TGTGCCAGCAGCATAACAGGCCACTCTGGAAACACCATATATTTT. Residues: CASSITGHSGNTIYF.

The chain combines TRBV27 with TRBJ2-1; possibly TRBD2 for D (5 bases). This CDR3 is built from 15 residues. V was shortened by 3 bases and J by 0 bases, with 9 bases between the two germline ends. Germline V gene data show CDR1 as MNHEY and CDR2 as SMNVEV (reference sequence). The chain's CDR3 is CASSFDYSSYNEQFF. The DNA of the CDR3 is TGTGCCAGCAGTTTTGACTATAGCTCCTACAATGAGCAGTTCTTC.

The chain employs TRBV6-5 and TRBJ1-2, with a possible D match to TRBD1 (6 bases). This CDR3 is 15 amino acids long. Trimming cost V 5 bases and J 3 bases, with 16 bases left between them. Germline CDR1 is MNHEY and CDR2 is SVGAGI. The CDR3 sequence: CASSQSGAQHYGYTF. The CDR3 DNA follows: TGTGCCAGCAGTCAATCAGGGGCCCAACACTATGGCTACACCTTC.

This clone is a singleton in its sample. The germline gene is not matched at one end of the junction; a read error may be the cause. The V call is TRBV7-9, the J call TRBJ2-5, with 10 bases lining up with TRBD2. CDR3 size: 16 residues. Per the germline V gene, CDR1 is SEHNR and CDR2 is FQNEAQ (reference sequence). CDR3 protein: CSSSFDSSGGRETQYF. The CDR3, as DNA: TGTTCCAGCAGCTTCGACTCTAGCGGGGGACGGGAGACCCAGTACTTC.

The chain links TRBV6-1 to TRBJ2-3; TRBD1 matches at 9 bases. This CDR3 is 15 amino acids long. Germline loops: CDR1 MNHNS, CDR2 SASEGT. The junction had 3 bases not matched to a gene; V was cut back by 1 base and J by 4 bases. This CDR3 is CASSEGTGGADTQYF. CDR3 DNA: TGTGCCAGCAGTGAAGGAACAGGGGGCGCAGATACGCAGTATTTT.

This clone appeared many times. V is TRBV7-9 and J is TRBJ2-1, with D perhaps matching TRBD2 (5 bases). The CDR3 is made up of 16 amino acids. V was clipped by 1 base and J by 0 bases, with 10 bases between them. Germline V lookup: CDR1 SEHNR, CDR2 FQNEAQ (reference sequence). As DNA, the CDR3 is TGTGCCAGCAGCTTAGTAGGGAGTGTCTCCTACAATGAGCAGTTCTTC. This gives the protein CASSLVGSVSYNEQFF. The variable domain in full, completed from reference TRBV7-9 and TRBJ2-1, reads DTGVSQNPRHKITKRGQNVTFRCDPISEHNRLYWYRQTLGQGPEFLTYFQNEAQLEKSRLLSDRFSAERPKGSFSTLEIQRTEQGDSAMYLCASSLVGSVSYNEQFFGPGTRLTVL.